These 27 T cell receptor beta chains came from one sample sequenced in a study of T cell repertoires in cytomegalovirus infection. Antigen specificity for these receptors is unknown. A single record per CDR3 protein comes from TCRdb applying MiXCR to the reads. The repertoire includes about 890,000 distinct CDR3 sequences, approximately 30% of them detected once, and 13% sits in the top ten. Sample: cultured CD8+ T cells from PBMCs, taken from culture after CMV antigen stimulation. The receptor source for this set is a human donor in good health (CMV status not recorded). Some clones in this sample may be carry-over from other donors' samples.

This clonotype came up a few times. J is TRBJ1-3 and V is TRBV12-3 or TRBV12-4; D is uncertain. This CDR3 is 14 amino acids long. Trimming cost V 5 bases and J 8 bases, with 16 bases left between them. CDR3 DNA: TGTGCCAGCAGTCATTCCCCTGGATTGGACACCATATATTTT. Its translation is CASSHSPGLDTIYF.

The chain is built from TRBV27 and TRBJ2-7; D is unclear. The CDR3 has 13 residues. Germline assignment: CDR1 MNHEY and CDR2 SMNVEV (reference sequence). Deletions cut 2 bases from V and 5 bases from J, with 10 bases between. DNA for the CDR3: TGTGCCAGCAGTTTAATGGGTTCCCACGAGCAGTACTTC. It specifies CASSLMGSHEQYF.

V usage is TRBV7-6 and J usage is TRBJ2-7; D is uncertain. Germline V gene sequence: CDR1 SGHVS, CDR2 FNYEAQ. This CDR3 is built from 13 residues. V was pared by 5 bases and J by 2 bases, with 10 bases between. The CDR3 is CASSPGLTYEQYF. The CDR3 DNA follows: TGTGCCAGCAGCCCAGGTCTGACCTACGAGCAGTACTTC.

The rearrangement uses TRBV27 and TRBJ2-3; the D is unclear. Trimming took 5 bases from V and 0 from J, leaving 12 bases between them. CDR1 and CDR2 from the germline V gene are MNHEY and SMNVEV (reference sequence). The CDR3 runs to 15 residues. The CDR3 region is CASSTDIVSTDTQYF. CDR3 nucleotide sequence: TGTGCCAGCAGTACCGACATCGTAAGCACAGATACGCAGTATTTT.

This clonotype came up a few times. The chain links TRBV5-1 to TRBJ1-1; 7 bases are shared with TRBD1. Germline V CDR1 and CDR2: SGHRS, YFSETQ. J gave up 0 bases and V 2 bases, and 7 bases lay outside the gene matches. The CDR3 is 16 residues long. CDR3 protein: CASSFTQGEVNTEAFF. The CDR3 DNA reads TGCGCCAGCAGCTTTACGCAGGGGGAGGTGAACACTGAAGCTTTCTTT.

This clonotype was detected ten times or more. The V and J genes are TRBV6-5 and TRBJ2-5; tentatively, D is TRBD1 (6 bases). This CDR3 has 15 residues. In germline, CDR1 is MNHEY, CDR2 SVGAGI. V was shortened by 0 bases and J by 2 bases, with 10 bases between the two germline ends. This chain's CDR3 is CASSYSTGLQETQYF. CDR3 DNA sequence: TGTGCCAGCAGTTACTCAACAGGGTTGCAAGAGACCCAGTACTTC.

As to this clonotype: Its ends do not fully match the called genes, so a read error is possible. The chain employs TRBV2 and TRBJ2-1, with TRBD2 matching 10 bases. Germline CDR1 is SNHLY and CDR2 is FYNNEI. The CDR3 has 17 amino acids. CDR3 bases: TGTGCCAGCAGGGAAGGACTAGCGGCACGCTCCTACAATGAGCAGTTCTTC. Translating it yields CASREGLAARSYNEQFF.

Note on this clonotype: With a much larger clone just one base away, this may be a read error. This chain uses TRBV7-9 with TRBJ1-4, with 9 bases matching TRBD1. The CDR3 length is 15 residues. CDR1 SEHNR and CDR2 FQNEAQ come from the germline V gene (reference sequence). Unmatched junction bases numbered 5, after V lost 5 bases and J lost 4 bases. CDR3 sequence: CASSARDRDNEKLFF. DNA for the CDR3: TGTGCCAGCAGCGCCCGGGACAGGGATAATGAAAAACTGTTTTTT.

At least ten counts were recorded for this clonotype. This chain links TRBV7-2 with TRBJ2-1; 10 bases line up with TRBD2. CDR3 length: 16 amino acids. V was clipped by 7 bases and J by 8 bases; unmatched bases: 14. Germline assignment: CDR1 SGHTA and CDR2 FQGNSA. CDR3 DNA: TGTGCCAGCACCCAATCCAGGGCTAGCGGGGGATATGAGCAGTTCTTC. It specifies CASTQSRASGGYEQFF.

The sample holds a few counts of this clonotype. The V call is TRBV27, the J call TRBJ2-3, with D uncertain. Germline CDR1 reads MNHEY; CDR2 reads SMNVEV (reference sequence). The CDR3 spans 13 residues. V gave up 8 bases and J gave up 1 base, with 10 bases separating them. In DNA, the CDR3 is TGTGCCAGCCAATGGGGTGGCACAGATACGCAGTATTTT. Translated: CASQWGGTDTQYF.

This clonotype turned up a few times. The rearrangement links TRBV28 to TRBJ2-4; D might be TRBD1 or TRBD2, each matching 5 bases. CDR3 size: 15 residues. V lost 6 bases and J lost 0, with 12 bases in between. Germline loops: CDR1 MDHEN, CDR2 SYDVKM. In DNA, the CDR3 is TGTGCCAGCAGCCCCTTGGGGACAGCCAAAAACATTCAGTACTTC. Translation: CASSPLGTAKNIQYF.

This chain uses TRBV7-6 with TRBJ2-3, with D unresolved. The V and J ends lost 1 base and 2 bases respectively, with 25 bases between them. The CDR3 is 20 amino acids. The germline CDR1 and CDR2 sequences are SGHVS and FNYEAQ. CDR3 coding DNA: TGTGCCAGCAGCTTAGGGACGAGGCAACCCATCGACCGTTTCACAGATACGCAGTATTTT. Amino acid sequence: CASSLGTRQPIDRFTDTQYF.

This chain uses TRBV7-9 with TRBJ2-2, with D uncertain. From germline, CDR1 is SEHNR and CDR2 FQNEAQ (reference sequence). This CDR3 has 14 residues. The V end was cut by 8 bases, the J end by 0 bases, with 10 bases between. This CDR3 reads CASLTRANTGELFF. The CDR3 nucleotides read TGTGCCAGCTTAACAAGGGCGAACACCGGGGAGCTGTTTTTT.

This clonotype was detected a few times. The chain employs TRBV28 and TRBJ2-1, with 14 bases identical to TRBD2. CDR1 and CDR2 (germline): MDHEN, SYDVKM. V lost 2 bases and J lost 8; bases outside the gene matches: 11. The CDR3 is made up of 18 amino acids. For the CDR3, the DNA is TGTGCCAGCAGTTTACAAAAGGGACTAGCGGGGGCGAGGGATGAGCAGTTCTTC. It yields the protein CASSLQKGLAGARDEQFF.

The rearrangement links TRBV7-6 to TRBJ2-3; tentatively, D is TRBD1 or TRBD2 (6 bases each). CDR1 SGHVS and CDR2 FNYEAQ come from the germline V gene. V lost 5 bases and J lost 3, with 21 bases in between. This CDR3 region has 17 residues. CDR3: CASSKRLTLGGTDTQYF. DNA for the CDR3: TGTGCCAGCAGCAAGAGGCTTACCCTAGGGGGGACAGATACGCAGTATTTT.

Written as DNA, the CDR3 is TGTGCCAGCAGCCTTCGGGATTTGACCGGTGAGCAGTTCTTC. Translated: CASSLRDLTGEQFF. The chain has TRBV12-3 or TRBV12-4 and TRBJ2-1; TRBD2 is a possible D gene (5 bases). The ends were cut back, 6 bases at V and 9 bases at J, with 18 bases in the middle. The CDR3 is made up of 14 amino acids.

V is TRBV18 and J is TRBJ2-1; TRBD1 matches at 7 bases. Trimming removed 11 bases from V and 6 bases from J; junction bases left unmatched: 16. The CDR3 has 15 amino acids. Germline CDR1 is KGHSH and CDR2 is LQKENI. The CDR3 spells CAGLAGDRASNEQFF. The CDR3 region has the DNA TGTGCCGGTCTCGCCGGTGACAGGGCTAGCAATGAGCAGTTCTTC.

The V call is TRBV2, the J call TRBJ2-7; TRBD2 matches 7 bases. Germline CDR1 and CDR2: SNHLY and FYNNEI. With V trimmed by 6 bases and J by 2 bases, 10 bases remained unmatched. The CDR3 loop spans 15 amino acids. The CDR3 protein is CASSRGLDLTYEQYV. In nucleotides, the CDR3 is TGTGCCAGCAGCCGCGGACTAGACTTGACCTACGAGCAGTACGTC.

The genes are TRBV4-1 and TRBJ1-6; 8 bases map to TRBD1. CDR3 length equals 16 residues. The germline V gene has CDR1 MGHRA and CDR2 YSYEKL. V shed 5 bases and J 3 bases; nucleotides not matched to a gene: 6. CDR3 in DNA: TGCGCCAGCAGCTCGGGACAGGTTATCTATAATTCACCCCTCCACTTT. It codes for CASSSGQVIYNSPLHF.

The gene calls are TRBV6-6 and TRBJ1-6; D is uncertain. This CDR3 comprises 15 residues. Deletions cut 2 bases from V and 11 bases from J, with 16 bases between. Germline CDR1 reads MNHNY; CDR2 reads SVGAGI (reference sequence). The DNA for the CDR3 is TGTGCCAGCAGTTACGCGAACATAAAATTTCCACCCCTCCACTTT. It encodes CASSYANIKFPPLHF.

CDR3 in amino acids: CASSYVWTSGGETQYF. The DNA for the CDR3 is TGTGCCAGCAGTTACGTTTGGACTAGCGGGGGGGAGACCCAGTACTTC. The chain links TRBV6-6 to TRBJ2-5, with TRBD2 identical over 14 bases. There are 16 residues in the CDR3. The germline CDR1 and CDR2 sequences are MNHNY and SVGAGI (reference sequence). Germline trimming cut 2 bases from V and 5 bases from J; bases unmatched to any gene: 4.

J is TRBJ1-5 and V is TRBV27; D is unclear. The CDR3 consists of 15 residues. The V end was cut by 2 bases, the J end by 2 bases, with 10 bases between. Germline-derived CDR1 and CDR2 are MNHEY and SMNVEV (reference sequence). CDR3 loop: CASSLAYRGNQPQHF. The CDR3 coding sequence is TGTGCCAGCAGTTTAGCCTACCGGGGCAATCAGCCCCAGCATTTT.

The chain joins TRBV27 to TRBJ2-1; D may be TRBD1 (6 bases). Germline V CDR1 and CDR2: MNHEY, SMNVEV (reference sequence). V lost 6 bases and J 4 bases, leaving 10 bases between the germline ends. The CDR3 totals 13 residues. The CDR3 region is CASRTGQYNEQFF. CDR3 in DNA: TGTGCCAGCAGAACCGGACAGTACAATGAGCAGTTCTTC.

As to this clonotype: No conserved phenylalanine or tryptophan ends this CDR3, so it is likely a read error. The rearrangement links TRBV7-9 to TRBJ1-2; maybe TRBD1 (6 bases). V was pared by 8 bases and J by 4 bases, with 29 bases between. This CDR3 comprises 18 residues. CDR1 SEHNR and CDR2 FQNEAQ come from the germline V gene (reference sequence). CDR3 DNA: TGTGCCAGCGAATGGACAGCGGACAGCTCACCTTTTGGCTATGGCTACACCATC. Its translation is CASEWTADSSPFGYGYTI.

V and J are TRBV10-1 and TRBJ1-1; D is undetermined. Trimming cost V 4 bases and J 6 bases, with 12 bases left between them. The CDR3 totals 13 residues. CDR1 is WNHNN and CDR2 is SYGVQD in the germline V gene (reference sequence). CDR3 amino acids: CASSVGQSAEAFF. The CDR3 region has the DNA TGCGCCAGCAGTGTCGGGCAGAGCGCTGAAGCTTTCTTT.

There are a few counts of this clonotype. This chain links TRBV27 with TRBJ2-1; 10 bases line up with TRBD2. The germline V gene encodes CDR1 MNHEY and CDR2 SMNVEV (reference sequence). J lost 3 bases, V lost 10 bases, and 3 bases had no gene match. The CDR3 is 13 amino acids. The CDR3 reads CATSGGLYNEQFF. Written as DNA, the CDR3 is TGTGCCACTAGCGGGGGACTCTACAATGAGCAGTTCTTC.

This clonotype has a handful of counts. The chain recombines TRBV12-5 with TRBJ2-1, with TRBD1 identical over 7 bases. This CDR3 has 13 residues. V gave up 9 bases and J gave up 2 bases; unmatched junction bases: 4. CDR1 and CDR2 (germline): LGHNT, FRNRAP. DNA of the CDR3: TGTGCTAGCCGACAGGGACCCTACAATGAGCAGTTCTTC. Protein product: CASRQGPYNEQFF.